This T cell receptor beta chain was found in a study of persistence of HIV-infected CD4 T cells. An overlapping HIV-1 Gag peptide pool stimulated these cells at about 0.94 ug/peptide/mL. CD40L-negative CD69-negative CD45RO-high memory CD4+ T cells were sorted as populations depleted of antigen-responding cells. These HIV-1-infected adults initiated suppressive ART in chronic infection. Sequencing used immunoSEQ version 4 in survey mode. Clones were read by immunoSEQ multiplex PCR, and TCRdb kept only the in-frame ones, dropping some. Of under 40,000 clones listed, 82% are singletons. Germline CDR1 and CDR2: MDHEN and SYDVKM. The CDR3 is 12 residues long. V dropped 6 bases and J dropped 10; count of bases not matched to a gene: 5. Comments on this clone: Its antigen is unidentified.

The input for sequencing was CD4+ T cells sorted from PBMCs after roughly 18-hour stimulation, taken from a patient who received antiretroviral therapy. The origin of this receptor is an adult woman with HIV who was CMV-seropositive. V gene TRBV28 combines with J gene TRBJ1-5; TRBD1 matches at 8 bases. The CDR3: CASRGDRTPQHF. The CDR3 bases are TGTGCCAGCAGAGGGGACAGGACCCCCCAGCATTTT.